Below, 11 T cell receptor beta chains from the same sample are listed, as sequenced in a study of beta chain features in type 1 diabetes. Expressed TCRB transcripts were sequenced, since all the RNA that had been isolated was reverse transcribed. Method: immunoSEQ multiplex PCR; TCRdb's copy keeps in-frame clones and lacks some. This sample has fewer than 650,000 clones, with roughly a sixth found just once. The sequenced material came from naive CD4+ T cells from blood. The receptor source for this set is a man between 18 and 35 years old in good health.

The genes are TRBV15 and TRBJ2-1; weak D call: TRBD2 (5 bases). Trimming took off 1 base at V and 8 bases at J, with 15 bases between the two ends. Germline V gene data show CDR1 as LNHNV and CDR2 as YYDKDF (reference sequence). The CDR3 spans 15 residues. The CDR3, as DNA: TGTGCCACCAGCAGAGTAGCGACCGGGGTACATGAGCAGTTCTTC. Translating it yields CATSRVATGVHEQFF.

The chain joins TRBV28 to TRBJ2-7; TRBD1 is a possible D gene (6 bases). CDR1 is MDHEN and CDR2 is SYDVKM in the germline V gene. The CDR3 has 15 amino acids. Trimming left V 5 bases short and J 0 bases short, with 14 bases between. The CDR3 DNA follows: TGTGCCAGCAGTCTAGGGACATCTAGCTCCTACGAGCAGTACTTC. Translation: CASSLGTSSSYEQYF.

This clone appeared a few times. The V gene is TRBV27, the J gene TRBJ2-2; D not resolved. V lost 3 bases to trimming and J lost 7 bases, with 15 bases between them. This CDR3 comprises 15 residues. CDR1 MNHEY and CDR2 SMNVEV come from the germline V gene (reference sequence). The CDR3 DNA reads TGTGCCAGCAGTTTTATTAGCCCAAACGGCGGGGAGCTGTTTTTT. Encoded protein: CASSFISPNGGELFF.

The chain couples TRBV2 to TRBJ2-1, with D possibly being TRBD1 (6 bases). V lost 2 bases and J 2 bases, leaving 13 bases between the germline ends. The CDR3 is made up of 16 amino acids. Germline lookup yields CDR1 SNHLY and CDR2 FYNNEI. The CDR3 sequence is CASSELWTATYNEQFF. In DNA form, the CDR3 reads TGTGCCAGCAGTGAACTGTGGACAGCAACCTACAATGAGCAGTTCTTC.

This sequence joins TRBV5-4 and TRBJ2-2; the match to TRBD2 covers 7 bases. Germline CDR1 SGHNT, CDR2 YYREEE (reference sequence). Trimming cost V 0 bases and J 4 bases; bases outside gene matches: 3. This CDR3 contains 15 residues. CDR3 coding DNA: TGTGCCAGCAGCTTGGGGATAGCGGGCACCGGGGAGCTGTTTTTT. Protein product: CASSLGIAGTGELFF. Drawing the rest from reference TRBV5-4 and TRBJ2-2, the complete variable domain is ETGVTQSPTHLIKTRGQQVTLRCSSQSGHNTVSWYQQALGQGPQFIFQYYREEENGRGNFPPRFSGLQFPNYSSELNVNALELDDSALYLCASSLGIAGTGELFFGEGSRLTVL.

In this sample, this clone turned up a few times. This sequence joins TRBV15 and TRBJ2-3; D gene unclear. This CDR3 spans 14 amino acids. V shed 1 base and J shed 5 bases, with 10 bases lying between them. Germline lookup yields CDR1 LNHNV and CDR2 YYDKDF (reference sequence). CDR3 in amino acids: CATSRARFRDTQYF. Here the CDR3 DNA reads TGTGCCACCAGCAGAGCAAGGTTCAGAGATACGCAGTATTTT.

About this clone itself: The sample holds other DNA sequences that translate to the same CDR3. This chain connects TRBV28 to TRBJ1-2; D is undetermined. The CDR3 extends over 12 amino acids. The germline gives CDR1 MDHEN, CDR2 SYDVKM. The V gene lost 3 bases and the J gene lost 4 bases, with 6 bases spanning the gap. CDR3 DNA sequence: TGTGCCAGCAGTTTCAAAGGCTATGGCTACACCTTC. Encoded protein: CASSFKGYGYTF.

Only a few counts were recorded for this clone. The chain is built from TRBV7-9 and TRBJ2-7; 9 bases align to TRBD1. Trimming took 3 bases from V and 6 from J; bases not matched to a gene: 18. CDR1 and CDR2 from the germline V gene are SEHNR and FQNEAQ (reference sequence). This CDR3 has 18 amino acids. The CDR3 protein is CASSFQSPAGTGYSEQYF. The CDR3 DNA sequence: TGTGCCAGCAGCTTTCAGTCCCCCGCCGGGACAGGGTACTCCGAGCAGTACTTC.

The rearrangement joins TRBV7-2 to TRBJ2-3; TRBD1 or TRBD2 may be the D gene (5 bases each). The CDR3 has 11 amino acids. CDR1 is SGHTA and CDR2 is FQGNSA in the germline V gene. V gave up 8 bases and J gave up 8 bases, with 11 bases separating them. The chain's CDR3 is CASGRDLTQYF. The CDR3 nucleotides are TGTGCCAGCGGAAGGGACCTTACGCAGTATTTT.

Turning to this clone: One junction end disagrees with the germline gene, perhaps due to a read error. The chain employs TRBV7-8 and TRBJ1-5; no clear D gene. CDR1 is SGHVS and CDR2 is FQNEAQ in the germline V gene. The CDR3 runs 15 residues. CDR3 loop: CASSQEVSRGRPQHF. The CDR3 DNA reads as TGCGCCAGCAGCCAAGAAGTTTCTCGCGGGAGGCCCCAGCATTTT.

This clone was observed a handful of times. V and J are TRBV9 and TRBJ2-3; tentatively, D is TRBD2 (6 bases). The CDR3 sequence is 13 residues long. V lost 3 bases, J lost 6 bases, and 11 bases lay in between. Germline CDR1 and CDR2: SGDLS and YYNGEE. Written as DNA, the CDR3 is TGTGCCAGCAGCGCCCGGGACTCCGATACGCAGTATTTT. This sequence encodes CASSARDSDTQYF.